The next 17 T cell receptor beta chains were all read from a single sample in a study of blood T cell repertoires in COVID-19. TCRdb keeps only in-frame clones here, not all; method: immunoSEQ multiplex PCR. The profile shows under 300,000 clones, approximately 85% of them singletons. The material sequenced was PBMCs or T cells enriched from blood (not recorded which). The receptors were sampled from a woman aged 45 to 65 who had recovered from COVID-19.

The chain has TRBV27 and TRBJ1-2; TRBD1 might be the D (6 bases). Germline loops: CDR1 MNHEY, CDR2 SMNVEV (reference sequence). Trimming removed 2 bases at V and 0 bases at J, with 7 bases between. The CDR3 extends over 14 amino acids. The CDR3 DNA is TGTGCCAGCAGTTTAGAGGGGGCTAACTATGGCTACACCTTC. Encoded protein: CASSLEGANYGYTF.

The rearrangement links TRBV27 to TRBJ1-3, with D possibly TRBD1 on 6 matching bases. The CDR3 extends over 16 amino acids. Germline V CDR1 and CDR2: MNHEY, SMNVEV (reference sequence). The V gene lost 3 bases and the J gene lost 1 base, with 13 bases spanning the gap. The CDR3 region is CASSFNREASGNTIYF. CDR3 nucleotide sequence: TGTGCCAGCAGTTTTAACAGGGAAGCATCTGGAAACACCATATATTTT.

This clone was seen once. The chain joins TRBV3-1 (or the pseudogene TRBV3-2) to TRBJ1-1; possibly TRBD1 for D (5 bases). Germline V CDR1 and CDR2: LGHDT, YNNKEL (reference sequence). V lost 4 bases and J lost 7, with 10 bases in between. The CDR3 loop spans 12 amino acids. CDR3 sequence (DNA): TGTGCCAGCAGCCCCATAACAGGTGAAGCTTTCTTT. Translating gives CASSPITGEAFF.

This clone has just one count. The chain links TRBV7-9 to TRBJ2-3; the D gene is possibly TRBD2 (6 bases). With 6 bases removed from V and 1 base from J, the gap between germline ends came to 11 bases. Germline V gene sequence: CDR1 SEHNR, CDR2 FQNEAQ (reference sequence). This CDR3 is built from 14 residues. CDR3 sequence: CASRSGGRTDTQYF. The DNA of the CDR3 is TGTGCCAGCAGGTCCGGGGGACGCACAGATACGCAGTATTTT.

The rearrangement uses TRBV27 and TRBJ2-3; no reliable D call. V was cut by 6 bases and J by 0 bases, with 4 bases left in between. The CDR3 length is 12 residues. Germline V CDR1 and CDR2: MNHEY, SMNVEV (reference sequence). CDR3 sequence: CASSGSTDTQYF. Written as DNA, the CDR3 is TGTGCCAGCAGCGGGAGCACAGATACGCAGTATTTT.

The chain has TRBV28 and TRBJ1-2; 7 nucleotides agree with TRBD1. After removal of 6 bases from V and 5 bases from J, the junction contained 9 bases not matched to a gene. The CDR3 has 14 amino acids. Germline CDR1 reads MDHEN; CDR2 reads SYDVKM. The CDR3 DNA is TGTGCCAGCAGCTACTTAGGGGGCATGTATGGCTACACCTTC. Translating gives CASSYLGGMYGYTF.

The V call is TRBV7-8, the J call TRBJ1-3, with D uncertain. Trimming removed 6 bases from V and 0 bases from J, with 15 bases in between. CDR1 is SGHVS and CDR2 is FQNEAQ in the germline V gene. The CDR3 covers 16 residues. The CDR3 bases are TGTGCCAGCAGTGGGCTCACGTCCCACTCTGGAAACACCATATATTTT. Its translation is CASSGLTSHSGNTIYF.

This clone was observed a handful of times. The chain recombines TRBV24-1 with TRBJ2-2, with D tentatively TRBD2 (5 bases). Germline-derived CDR1 and CDR2 are KGHDR and SFDVKD. V lost 7 bases to trimming and J lost 3 bases, with 17 bases between them. There are 16 residues in the CDR3. In DNA, the CDR3 is TGTGCCACCAGCTTTACCGGGATTCAGGACACCGGGGAGCTGTTTTTT. Amino acid sequence: CATSFTGIQDTGELFF.

The V and J genes are TRBV28 and TRBJ1-5; no reliable D call. Trimming pared 3 bases from V and 1 base from J, leaving 7 bases between. Per germline, CDR1 MDHEN and CDR2 SYDVKM. This CDR3 comprises 14 residues. CDR3 DNA: TGTGCCAGCAGTTTTGGCAGAAGCAATCAGCCCCAGCATTTT. It encodes CASSFGRSNQPQHF.

The rearrangement uses TRBV19 and TRBJ2-1; a weak D match, TRBD2 (6 bases). Germline V lookup: CDR1 LNHDA, CDR2 SQIVND (reference sequence). This CDR3 is 13 amino acids long. V lost 4 bases and J 7 bases, leaving 11 bases between the germline ends. Written as DNA, the CDR3 is TGTGCCAGTAGTACGGACGCGGGAAATGAGCAGTTCTTC. Its protein is CASSTDAGNEQFF.

The chain links TRBV2 to TRBJ2-7; TRBD1 is a possible D gene (5 bases). The germline V and J ends were trimmed by 2 bases and 2 bases, with 10 bases remaining between them. This CDR3 contains 14 residues. The germline V gene has CDR1 SNHLY and CDR2 FYNNEI. In nucleotides, the CDR3 is TGTGCCAGCAGTGAATCTGACAGCACCTACGAGCAGTACTTC. This encodes CASSESDSTYEQYF. Supplemented by reference TRBV2 and TRBJ2-7, the full variable domain reads EPEVTQTPSHQVTQMGQEVILRCVPISNHLYFYWYRQILGQKVEFLVSFYNNEISEKSEIFDDQFSVERPDGSNFTLKIRSTKLEDSAMYFCASSESDSTYEQYFGPGTRLTVT.

A few counts support this clone. The rearrangement links TRBV6-5 to TRBJ1-4, with TRBD1 as a possible D gene (6 bases). The germline CDR1 and CDR2 sequences are MNHEY and SVGAGI. With 8 bases removed from V and 2 bases from J, the gap between germline ends came to 15 bases. The CDR3 spans 15 residues. The CDR3 loop is CASYSEGDTNEKLFF. The DNA of the CDR3 is TGTGCCAGCTATTCCGAGGGGGATACTAATGAAAAACTGTTTTTT.

The chain uses TRBV14 and TRBJ2-1; no clear D gene. The CDR3 loop spans 13 amino acids. V was trimmed by 0 bases and J by 3 bases, leaving 3 bases between them. Germline CDR1 and CDR2: SGHDN and FVKESK. CDR3 protein: CASSQDLYNEQFF. The CDR3 nucleotides read TGTGCCAGCAGCCAAGATCTCTACAATGAGCAGTTCTTC.

The chain employs TRBV3-1 (or the pseudogene TRBV3-2) and TRBJ1-1, with D unresolved. Germline values: CDR1 LGHDT, CDR2 YNNKEL (reference sequence). Trimming took 3 bases from V and 5 from J, leaving 16 bases between them. CDR3 size: 15 residues. This CDR3 is CASSHWQARETEAFF. The CDR3 DNA reads TGTGCCAGCAGCCACTGGCAGGCGAGGGAGACTGAAGCTTTCTTT.

The CDR3 DNA is TGTGCCAGCAGTTCGGGACTAGCGGGGGACAATGAGCAGTTCTTC. It yields the protein CASSSGLAGDNEQFF. J is TRBJ2-1 and V is TRBV27; 14 bases match TRBD2. Germline V CDR1 and CDR2: MNHEY, SMNVEV (reference sequence). Germline trimming cut 4 bases from V and 5 bases from J; bases unmatched to any gene: 1. The CDR3 has 15 amino acids.

This clone has only one observation. V gene TRBV5-5 combines with J gene TRBJ1-2; 7 bases align to TRBD1. From germline, CDR1 is SGHKS and CDR2 YYEKEE (reference sequence). The CDR3 runs 14 residues. V lost 1 base and J lost 3; bases outside the gene matches: 3. CDR3 DNA sequence: TGTGCCAGCAGCTTGCAAGGGGGCGACTATGGCTACACCTTC. It encodes CASSLQGGDYGYTF.

The genes are TRBV5-1 and TRBJ2-6, with a possible D match to TRBD1 (5 bases). The CDR3 spans 14 residues. Trimming took 7 bases from V and 0 from J, leaving 8 bases between them. Germline values: CDR1 SGHRS, CDR2 YFSETQ. CDR3 residues: CASADSSGANVLTF. The CDR3 DNA follows: TGCGCCAGCGCCGACAGCTCTGGGGCCAACGTCCTGACTTTC.